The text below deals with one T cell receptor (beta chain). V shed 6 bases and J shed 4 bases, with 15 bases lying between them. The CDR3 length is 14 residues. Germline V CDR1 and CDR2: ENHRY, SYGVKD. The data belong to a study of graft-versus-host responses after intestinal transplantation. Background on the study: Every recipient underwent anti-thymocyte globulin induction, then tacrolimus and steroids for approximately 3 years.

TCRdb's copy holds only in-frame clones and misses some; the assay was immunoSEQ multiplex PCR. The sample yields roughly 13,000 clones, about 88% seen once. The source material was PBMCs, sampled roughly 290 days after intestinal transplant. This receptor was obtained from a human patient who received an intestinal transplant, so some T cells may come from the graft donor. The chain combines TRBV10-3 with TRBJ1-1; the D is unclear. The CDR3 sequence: CAISGFVWGTEAFF. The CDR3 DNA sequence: TGTGCCATCAGCGGCTTTGTCTGGGGCACTGAAGCTTTCTTT.